Listed here is a single TCR beta chain. Germline and junction disagree at one end, which may indicate a read error. The data were obtained in a study of blood T cells in healthy people across ages. The V gene's germline CDR1 is DFQATT and CDR2 SNEGSKA (reference sequence). This CDR3 spans 15 amino acids. Through a sample-barcoded 5' primer and a J-beta primer mix, a second PCR was run for roughly 7 to 12 cycles. TCRdb analysed the 5' RACE reads with MiXCR anew, one entry per CDR3 protein. The table lists 700,000 or so distinct CDR3 sequences, approximately 21% of them singletons. Source material: blood. The TCR comes from a man between 65 and 79 years old in good health. The V call is TRBV20-1, the J call TRBJ1-1; D is perhaps TRBD1 (5 bases). DNA of the CDR3: TGTAGTGCTAGAGAGTCCCCGGGACGTAACCCTGGAGCTTTCTTT. It yields the protein CSARESPGRNPGAFF.